This record covers a single TCR beta chain. This CDR3 comprises 16 residues. The germline V gene encodes CDR1 LGHNA and CDR2 YSLEER. The ends were cut back, 0 bases at V and 1 base at J, with 9 bases in the middle. This record comes from a study of blood T cell repertoires in COVID-19. Original methodology: Reference gene primer amplification gave nucleated cell count estimates. TCRdb's table, derived via immunoSEQ multiplex PCR, lists solely in-frame clones and lacks some. V and J calls and clone size come straight from that table; D and trimming were deduced from the DNA. The profile shows roughly 150,000 clones, around nine tenths of them singletons.

Input material: peripheral blood. The sequence was collected from a woman over 75 with COVID-19, enrolled during active disease. The chain carries TRBV4-3 and TRBJ1-4; D is unclear. The DNA for the CDR3 is TGCGCCAGCAGCCAAGATCTGGCGGGAACTAATGAAAAACTGTTTTTT. Protein product: CASSQDLAGTNEKLFF.